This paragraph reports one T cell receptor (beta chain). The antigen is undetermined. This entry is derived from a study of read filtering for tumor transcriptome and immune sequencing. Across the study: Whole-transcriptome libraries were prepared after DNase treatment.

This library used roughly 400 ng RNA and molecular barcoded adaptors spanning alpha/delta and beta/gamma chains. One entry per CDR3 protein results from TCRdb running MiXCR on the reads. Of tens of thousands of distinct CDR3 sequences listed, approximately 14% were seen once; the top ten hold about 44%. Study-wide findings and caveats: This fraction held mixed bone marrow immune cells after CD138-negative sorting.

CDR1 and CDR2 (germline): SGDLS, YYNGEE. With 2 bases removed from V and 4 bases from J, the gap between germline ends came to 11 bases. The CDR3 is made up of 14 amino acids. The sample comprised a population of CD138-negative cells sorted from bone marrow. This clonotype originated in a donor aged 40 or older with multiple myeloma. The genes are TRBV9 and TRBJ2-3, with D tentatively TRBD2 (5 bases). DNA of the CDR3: TGTGCCAGCAGCGTCCAGCGGATCCCAGATACGCAGTATTTT. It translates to CASSVQRIPDTQYF.